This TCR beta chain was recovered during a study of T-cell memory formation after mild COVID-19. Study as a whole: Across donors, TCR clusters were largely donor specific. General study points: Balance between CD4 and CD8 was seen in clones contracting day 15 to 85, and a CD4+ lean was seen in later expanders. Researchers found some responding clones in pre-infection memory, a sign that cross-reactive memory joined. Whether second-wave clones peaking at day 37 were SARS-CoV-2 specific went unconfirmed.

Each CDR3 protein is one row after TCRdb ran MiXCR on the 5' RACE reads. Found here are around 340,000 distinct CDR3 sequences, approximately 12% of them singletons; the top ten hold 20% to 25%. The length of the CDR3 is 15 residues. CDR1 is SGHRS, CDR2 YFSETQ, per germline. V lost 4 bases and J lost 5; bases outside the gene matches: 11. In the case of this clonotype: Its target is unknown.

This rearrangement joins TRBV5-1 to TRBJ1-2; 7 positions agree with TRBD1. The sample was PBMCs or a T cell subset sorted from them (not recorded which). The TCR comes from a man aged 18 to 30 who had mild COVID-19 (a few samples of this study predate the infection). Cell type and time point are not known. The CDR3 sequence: CASSTRQGAEYGYTF. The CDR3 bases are TGCGCCAGCAGCACCCGACAGGGCGCGGAATATGGCTACACCTTC.